Below, one TCR beta chain is given with its context. The antigen remains undetermined. This entry belongs to a study of OX40 agonist ivuxolimab in advanced cancers. Overall study context: Every 2 weeks, patients got intravenous ivuxolimab at one of six dose levels (0.01-10 mg/kg). Partial responses occurred in Three dose-escalation patients, one with hepatocellular carcinoma and two with cutaneous melanoma. Study-wide findings and caveats: Expanded peripheral T cell antigen specificity was not determined. On average, CD8+ T cells had more expanded clones than CD4+.

The repertoire was sequenced with immunoSEQ multiplex PCR; TCRdb's copy has only in-frame clones and lacks some. The data show 50,000 to 65,000 clones, around 82% seen once. CDR1 and CDR2 (germline): SEHNR, FQNEAQ (reference sequence). The CDR3 covers 12 residues. V dropped 1 base and J dropped 12 bases, with 7 bases sitting between them. The starting material was CD4+ or CD8+ T cells sorted from blood, obtained in a trial of the OX40 agonist ivuxolimab. The TCR was taken from an adult with an advanced solid tumor such as melanoma, head and neck, liver or kidney cancer. The chain is built from TRBV7-9 and TRBJ2-6; D is unclear. CDR3 coding DNA: TGTGCCAGCAGCTTAGGAAAGCGCGTCCTGACTTTC. Its protein is CASSLGKRVLTF.